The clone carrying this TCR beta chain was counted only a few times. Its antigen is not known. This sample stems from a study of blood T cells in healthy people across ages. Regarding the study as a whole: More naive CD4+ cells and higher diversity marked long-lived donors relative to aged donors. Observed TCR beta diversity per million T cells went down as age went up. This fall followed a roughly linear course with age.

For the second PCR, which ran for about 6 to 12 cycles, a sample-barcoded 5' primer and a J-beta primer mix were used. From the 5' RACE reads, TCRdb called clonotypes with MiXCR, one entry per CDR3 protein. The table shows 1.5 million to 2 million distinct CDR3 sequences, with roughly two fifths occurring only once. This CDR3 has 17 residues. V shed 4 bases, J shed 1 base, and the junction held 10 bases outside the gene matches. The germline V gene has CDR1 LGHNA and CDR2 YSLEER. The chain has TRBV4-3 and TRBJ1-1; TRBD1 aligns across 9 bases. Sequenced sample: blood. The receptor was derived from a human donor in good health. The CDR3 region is CASSPGTGPASNTEAFF. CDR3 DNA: TGCGCCAGCAGCCCCGGGACAGGGCCTGCCTCGAACACTGAAGCTTTCTTT.